This section outlines one T cell receptor (beta chain) sequence together with its context. V dropped 3 bases and J dropped 5 bases, with 10 bases sitting between them. Germline loops: CDR1 SNHLY, CDR2 FYNNEI. The CDR3 is 13 residues long. The sample originates from a study of CD8+CD57+ T cells in acquired aplastic anemia. Across the whole study: Each DNA sample taken from sorted CD4+ and CD8+ cells came to approximately 3.3 ug on average.

Using genomic DNA as the template, TCR beta VDJ and CDR3 profiling was carried out. TCRdb passed the reads through MiXCR, listing each CDR3 protein once. The sample carries fewer than 85,000 distinct CDR3 sequences, less than 85% recorded once. Sequenced patients had shown CD8+CD57+ cell expansion by flow cytometry. The chain has TRBV2 and TRBJ1-1; D unclear. This TCR was sampled from a human donor with aplastic anemia. Source material: sorted CD4+, CD8+, or CD8+CD57+ T cells (not recorded which) from PBMCs. This CDR3 is CASSDNGITEAFF. DNA for the CDR3: TGTGCCAGCAGTGATAACGGGATAACTGAAGCTTTCTTT.